A selection of T cell receptor beta chains follows, all from one sample in a study of blood T cell repertoires in COVID-19. The method was immunoSEQ multiplex PCR; TCRdb's version includes in-frame clones alone and lacks a portion of them. The sample lists tens of thousands of clones, 90% occurring once. Material for sequencing was peripheral blood. Receptors originate from a human donor in a cohort sampled during active COVID-19. Both conserved end residues are part of each CDR3. A D gene is named only where the DNA matches it firmly. Clone size is stated in some rows and not others, as once, few, many or a class when expanded.

clone_size	v_call	d_call	j_call	cdr3_nt	cdr3_aa
.	TRBV19	.	TRBJ2-3	TGTGCCAGTAGACCGCGGTCAACAGATACGCAGTATTTT	CASRPRSTDTQYF
.	TRBV18	.	TRBJ2-7	TGTGCCAGCTCACCCCCCGGGAGTCAACCCTACGAGCAGTACTTC	CASSPPGSQPYEQYF
.	TRBV5-4	TRBD2	TRBJ2-1	TGTGCCAGCAGACCGGGAGGGGCTAGCGGGAGCGGTGAGCAGTTCTTC	CASRPGGASGSGEQFF
.	TRBV5-6	TRBD1	TRBJ1-5	TGTGCCAGCAGCTTGGGGGGGACAGGGTTTCAGCCCCAGCATTTT	CASSLGGTGFQPQHF
.	TRBV12-5	.	TRBJ1-1	TGTGCTTCGGGGTCCTCCGTGACTGAAGCTTTCTTT	CASGSSVTEAFF
.	TRBV7-9	.	TRBJ2-7	TGTGCCAGCAGCTTTTACGGGACACCTGAGCAGTACTTC	CASSFYGTPEQYF
.	TRBV3-1/TRBV3-2	TRBD2	TRBJ2-7	TGTGCCAGCAGCCAAGATCATCCAGCGGGAATTAGCTACGAGCAGTACTTC	CASSQDHPAGISYEQYF
.	TRBV2	TRBD1	TRBJ1-4	TGTGCCAGCAGCAAAAACAGGGGTTGGGGGGAAAAACTGTTTTTT	CASSKNRGWGEKLFF
.	TRBV18	.	TRBJ2-5	TGTGCCAGCTCACCACCCGTTTTGGAGACCCAGTACTTC	CASSPPVLETQYF
.	TRBV6-4	TRBD1	TRBJ2-2	TGTGCCAGCAGTGACTCTAGGGGACAGGGTTTGGTCGGGGAGCTGTTTTTT	CASSDSRGQGLVGELFF
.	TRBV4-1	.	TRBJ1-5	TGCGCCAGCAGCCAAGACACGCGTACTCCTCAGCATTTT	CASSQDTRTPQHF
.	TRBV28	.	TRBJ2-7	TGTGCCACCGGGACACCTCCCTACGAGCAGTACTTC	CATGTPPYEQYF
.	TRBV11-2	.	TRBJ1-6	TGTGCCAGCAGTTTATCCAGGGACAATAATTCACCCCTCCACTTT	CASSLSRDNNSPLHF
.	TRBV5-1	.	TRBJ1-1	TGCGCCAGCAGCTTGGCCAACGGGGGGCACACTGAAGCTTTCTTT	CASSLANGGHTEAFF
.	TRBV5-1	.	TRBJ2-2	TGCGCCAGCAGCCAGGACTCTCCGAACACCGGGGAGCTGTTTTTT	CASSQDSPNTGELFF
.	TRBV27	.	TRBJ2-1	TGTGCCAGCAGTTTATGGTCGGTTACCCCCGGGATGAATGAGCAGTTCTTC	CASSLWSVTPGMNEQFF
.	TRBV19	.	TRBJ1-1	TGTGCCACCCATTCCCCGGGGTCACGGAACACTGAAGCTTTCTTT	CATHSPGSRNTEAFF
.	TRBV6-5	.	TRBJ2-7	TGTGCCAGCAGTCCCGCAGGTGGGCTTTCAGAGCAGTACTTC	CASSPAGGLSEQYF
.	TRBV7-9	.	TRBJ2-4	TGTGCCAGCAGCTTAGCCGGGAAAAACATTCAGTACTTC	CASSLAGKNIQYF
.	TRBV19	.	TRBJ1-1	TGTGCCTCAGGGGCTGAAGCTTTCTTT	CASGAEAFF
.	TRBV5-1	TRBD2	TRBJ2-5	TGCGCCAGCAGACCCGGGACTAGCGGTCAAGAGACCCAGTACTTC	CASRPGTSGQETQYF
.	TRBV27	TRBD2	TRBJ2-7	TGTGCCAGCAGTTTGGACCTAGCGGGAGTTTCCGAGCAGTACTTC	CASSLDLAGVSEQYF
.	TRBV7-8	TRBD2	TRBJ2-3	TGTGCCAGCAGCCCCGGACTAGCGGGACCAGATACGCAGTATTTT	CASSPGLAGPDTQYF
.	TRBV6-5	.	TRBJ1-1	TGTGCCAGCAGGCGGGGCACTGAAGCTTTCTTT	CASRRGTEAFF
once	TRBV5-1	.	TRBJ2-2	TGCGCCAGCAGCTTCAGAACCCTGGCCCCAACCGGGGAGCTGTTTTTT	CASSFRTLAPTGELFF
once	TRBV6-5	TRBD2	TRBJ2-5	TGTGCCAGCAGGCTAGCGGGAGTTGGGCAAGAGACCCAGTACTTC	CASRLAGVGQETQYF
once	TRBV5-1	.	TRBJ1-2	TGCGCCAGCAGTTCAGGACAGCACTATGGCTACACCTTC	CASSSGQHYGYTF
.	TRBV18	TRBD2	TRBJ2-5	TGTGCCAGCTCACCAAGAAATAGCGGGAGTCCAGAGACCCAGTACTTC	CASSPRNSGSPETQYF
.	TRBV28	TRBD2	TRBJ2-5	TGTGCCAGCAGTGTGGGAGGGGAAGAGACCCAGTACTTC	CASSVGGEETQYF
.	TRBV11-2	.	TRBJ2-1	TGTGCCAGCAGCCCAAGGACTACAGGCTACAATGAGCAGTTCTTC	CASSPRTTGYNEQFF
once	TRBV6-6	TRBD2	TRBJ2-3	TGTGCCAGCAGTCTAGCGGGAGGGACTAGCACAGATACGCAGTATTTT	CASSLAGGTSTDTQYF
.	TRBV4-1	TRBD2	TRBJ2-2	TGCGCCAGCAGCCAAGATCAGGCTAGCGGGGTAACCGGGGAGCTGTTTTTT	CASSQDQASGVTGELFF
.	TRBV2	TRBD2	TRBJ2-5	TGTGCCAGCACCCCGTGGGGGGGAGAAGAGACCCAGTACTTC	CASTPWGGEETQYF
.	TRBV24-1	.	TRBJ2-1	TGTGCCACCAGTGAGGGTCTCACGGGAGTGGGCAATGAGCAGTTCTTC	CATSEGLTGVGNEQFF
.	TRBV10-2	.	TRBJ2-4	TGCGCCAGCAGGGGAAGGGGAGCCAAAAACATTCAGTACTTC	CASRGRGAKNIQYF
.	TRBV9	.	TRBJ1-2	TGTGCCAGCAGCGTAGAGCCCCAACTCTATGGCTACACCTTC	CASSVEPQLYGYTF
.	TRBV5-6	.	TRBJ1-1	TGTGCCAGCAGCTGGGGGGGCGAAAACACTGAAGCTTTCTTT	CASSWGGENTEAFF
.	TRBV28	TRBD2	TRBJ2-2	TGTGCCAGCAGTTTAGGGACTAGCGGGAGAAGTTTTACCGGGGAGCTGTTTTTT	CASSLGTSGRSFTGELFF
.	TRBV29-1	TRBD2	TRBJ2-3	TGCAGCGCAGAAGCGGGAGGTGACGCAGATACGCAGTATTTT	CSAEAGGDADTQYF
.	TRBV5-8	.	TRBJ1-6	TGTGCCAGCAGCTTTGGGGGGGCCGGGGGCAATTCACCCCTCCACTTT	CASSFGGAGGNSPLHF
.	TRBV3-1/TRBV3-2	TRBD2	TRBJ2-7	TGTGCCAGCAGCCCCCGCCCTCGACTAGCGGGAGTGCAAGAGCAGTACTTC	CASSPRPRLAGVQEQYF
.	TRBV24-1	.	TRBJ2-7	TGTGCCACCAGTGAAGGCAGGCTCTCCTACGAGCAGTACTTC	CATSEGRLSYEQYF
.	TRBV10-2	.	TRBJ2-7	TGCGCCAGCAGTGAGTCGGCAGCCCGGGCCTACGAGCAGTACTTC	CASSESAARAYEQYF
.	TRBV5-1	.	TRBJ2-1	TGCGCCAGCAGCGACTCTAACTACAATGAGCAGTTCTTC	CASSDSNYNEQFF
.	TRBV19	.	TRBJ2-1	TGTGCCAGTAGTTTTAGACCGGGACACATTAGAAATGAGCAGTTCTTC	CASSFRPGHIRNEQFF
.	TRBV15	TRBD1	TRBJ1-1	TGTGCCACCAGCCCCCGACCAGTAACCGGGACAGACACTGAAGCTTTCTTT	CATSPRPVTGTDTEAFF
.	TRBV19	TRBD1	TRBJ1-2	TGTGCCAGTAGTTTGGACAGGGGCGCCTATGGCTACACCTTC	CASSLDRGAYGYTF
.	TRBV28	.	TRBJ2-7	TGTGCCAGCAGTTTATTATCCTACGAGCAGTACTTC	CASSLLSYEQYF
few	TRBV27	.	TRBJ1-1	TGTGCCAGCAGTTTATGGGCAGGGCCGAACACTGAAGCTTTCTTT	CASSLWAGPNTEAFF
.	TRBV3-1/TRBV3-2	TRBD2	TRBJ2-5	TGTGCCAGCAGCCAAGATTACGGAGGAGGGGCGGGAGGAGAGACCCAGTACTTC	CASSQDYGGGAGGETQYF
once	TRBV11-2	TRBD1	TRBJ2-7	TGTGCCAGCAGCCCAAAAGTAGCTGAGACAGGGGGCAGATACGAGCAGTACTTC	CASSPKVAETGGRYEQYF
.	TRBV19	TRBD1	TRBJ2-6	TGTGCCAGTAGCCCCAGAGCGGGACAGGGGGCTTCCGGGGCCAACGTCCTGACTTTC	CASSPRAGQGASGANVLTF
.	TRBV11-3	TRBD2	TRBJ2-1	TGTGCCAGCAGCGCCGTTAGCGGGATGGCCTACAATGAGCAGTTCTTC	CASSAVSGMAYNEQFF
.	TRBV3-1/TRBV3-2	.	TRBJ2-1	TGTGCCAGCAGCCAAGATTCTCTCTGGGGGGTCAATGAGCAGTTCTTC	CASSQDSLWGVNEQFF
.	TRBV7-9	.	TRBJ2-1	TGTGCCAGCAGCTTAATGGTGCAGAAGCAGTTCTTC	CASSLMVQKQFF
.	TRBV11-2	.	TRBJ2-7	TGTGCCAGCAGCTTAGATACGGGCGAGCAGTACTTC	CASSLDTGEQYF
.	TRBV9	.	TRBJ2-2	TGTGCCAGCAGCGTAGGGGTCGGGGTGGACACCGGGGAGCTGTTTTTT	CASSVGVGVDTGELFF
.	TRBV12-3/TRBV12-4	.	TRBJ2-1	TGTGCCACCCAAGCGGACCTGGGCAATGAGCAGTTCTTC	CATQADLGNEQFF
.	TRBV4-2	TRBD1	TRBJ2-3	TGTGCCAGCAGCCAGAGGGACAGGGGAACAGATACGCAGTATTTT	CASSQRDRGTDTQYF